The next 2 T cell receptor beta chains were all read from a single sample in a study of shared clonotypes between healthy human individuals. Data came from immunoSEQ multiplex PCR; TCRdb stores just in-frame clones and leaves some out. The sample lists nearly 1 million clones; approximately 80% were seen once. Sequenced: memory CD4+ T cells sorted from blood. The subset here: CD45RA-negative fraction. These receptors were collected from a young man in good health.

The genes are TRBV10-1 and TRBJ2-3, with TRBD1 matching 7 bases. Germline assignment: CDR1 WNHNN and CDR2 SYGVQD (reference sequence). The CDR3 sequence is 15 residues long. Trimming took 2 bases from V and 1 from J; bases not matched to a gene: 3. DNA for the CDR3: TGCGCCAGCAGTGAGAGAGGGACAGGCACAGATACGCAGTATTTT. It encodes CASSERGTGTDTQYF.

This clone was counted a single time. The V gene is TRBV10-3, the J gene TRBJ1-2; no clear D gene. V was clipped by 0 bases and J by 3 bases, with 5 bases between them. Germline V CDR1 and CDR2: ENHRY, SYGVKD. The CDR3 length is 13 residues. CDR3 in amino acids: CAISESADYGYTF. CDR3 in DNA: TGTGCCATCAGTGAGTCGGCGGACTATGGCTACACCTTC.